A single sample gave rise to the 17 T cell receptor beta chains below, sequenced in a study of Graves' ophthalmopathy and Graves' hyperthyroidism. TCR beta CDR3 regions were amplified from RNA transcripts. An initial RT-PCR round employing HTBI primers preceded a second-round multiplex PCR. Each CDR3 protein is one row after TCRdb ran MiXCR on the multiplex PCR reads. This sample has 300,000 to 350,000 distinct CDR3 sequences, with 15% to 20% found just once. Sample: peripheral blood. The source is an adult man with Graves' ophthalmopathy.

At least ten counts were recorded for this clonotype. The chain couples TRBV7-6 to TRBJ2-5; 10 bases are shared with TRBD2. The germline gives CDR1 SGHVS, CDR2 FNYEAQ. The CDR3 is 16 amino acids. V shed 0 bases, J shed 3 bases, and the junction held 4 bases outside the gene matches. The CDR3 nucleotides read TGTGCCAGCAGCTTAGCCCCCGGACTAGCGGAAGAGACCCAGTACTTC. This codes for CASSLAPGLAEETQYF.

This clonotype showed up many times. The chain uses TRBV30 and TRBJ1-2; D is unclear. The CDR3 sequence is 12 residues long. Germline V gives CDR1 GTSNPN, CDR2 SVGIG (reference sequence). The V and J ends lost 6 bases and 2 bases respectively, with 10 bases between them. CDR3 residues: CACKDENYGYTF. CDR3 DNA: TGTGCCTGTAAGGACGAGAACTATGGCTACACCTTC.

This clonotype has ten or more counts. The gene calls are TRBV4-1 and TRBJ1-2; D uncertain. CDR1 MGHRA and CDR2 YSYEKL come from the germline V gene. The CDR3 runs to 14 residues. Trimming shortened V by 0 bases and J by 6 bases, and 11 bases separated the two germline ends. The CDR3 sequence: CASSQDFSPHGYTF. The CDR3, as DNA: TGCGCCAGCAGCCAAGATTTTTCCCCCCATGGCTACACCTTC.

Many counts were recorded for this clonotype. The V call is TRBV6-5, the J call TRBJ1-5; D unresolved. The CDR3 is 14 amino acids. The germline CDR1 and CDR2 sequences are MNHEY and SVGAGI. V lost 5 bases and J 3 bases, leaving 11 bases between the germline ends. CDR3 in amino acids: CASSRSGNNQPQHF. For the CDR3, the DNA is TGTGCCAGCAGTAGGTCTGGGAACAATCAGCCCCAGCATTTT.

In its sample, this clonotype was seen many times. The chain couples TRBV4-1 to TRBJ2-7; the D gene is possibly TRBD2 (6 bases). V was clipped by 1 base and J by 2 bases, with 12 bases between them. Germline V gives CDR1 MGHRA, CDR2 YSYEKL. The CDR3 has 15 amino acids. The CDR3 DNA follows: TGCGCCAGCAGCCAAGTAGCGAGCGGGCCCTACGAGCAGTACTTC. This encodes CASSQVASGPYEQYF.

The table lists this clonotype with many counts. This chain joins TRBV27 and TRBJ1-5; D is unclear. The germline V gene encodes CDR1 MNHEY and CDR2 SMNVEV (reference sequence). The CDR3 totals 13 residues. Trimming removed 3 bases from V and 7 bases from J, with 10 bases in between. The CDR3 DNA reads TGTGCCAGCAGTTTGTGGGGTAAACAGCCCCAGCATTTT. As protein: CASSLWGKQPQHF.

This clonotype has ten or more counts. Since the CDR3 does not end with the conserved phenylalanine or tryptophan, this likely comes from a read error. V usage is TRBV5-1 and J usage is TRBJ2-7; D call uncertain. Per the germline V gene, CDR1 is SGHRS and CDR2 is YFSETQ. There are 20 residues in the CDR3. V dropped 1 base and J dropped 0 bases, with 26 bases sitting between them. In nucleotides, the CDR3 is TGCGCCAGCAGCTTGAGCTGGTCGGAACCTGTGACACGATACTCCTACGAGCAGTACCTC. It is translated as CASSLSWSEPVTRYSYEQYL.

This clonotype was seen many times. An end of the junction does not agree with germline; a read error may underlie this. Here the CDR3 DNA reads TGTGCCAGCGGCTTGGCGGGCAGGGCTGATACTGGCTACACCTTC. It specifies CASGLAGRADTGYTF. The rearrangement links TRBV5-6 to TRBJ1-2; weak D call: TRBD1 (5 bases). This CDR3 is 15 amino acids long. Germline loops: CDR1 SGHDT, CDR2 YYEEEE.

The sample holds one count of this clonotype. The CDR3 reads CAISAKHWYQETQYF. The CDR3, as DNA: TGTGCCATCAGTGCAAAGCACTGGTACCAAGAGACCCAGTACTTC. The chain has TRBV10-3 and TRBJ2-5; D is uncertain. Trimming removed 4 bases from V and 0 bases from J, with 12 bases in between. Looked up from germline, CDR1 is ENHRY and CDR2 is SYGVKD. The CDR3 contains 15 residues.

There are many counts of this clonotype. The J gene is TRBJ2-7, the V gene TRBV6-1; 7 bases fit TRBD2. The CDR3 loop spans 13 amino acids. Germline CDR1 and CDR2: MNHNS and SASEGT. After removal of 7 bases from V and 7 bases from J, the junction contained 10 bases not matched to a gene. DNA for the CDR3: TGTGCCAGCACCCCCGGGAGGACGGGTGAGCAGTACTTC. This encodes CASTPGRTGEQYF.

This clonotype showed up many times. The chain employs TRBV7-2 and TRBJ2-5, with D tentatively TRBD1 or TRBD2 (5 bases each). CDR3 length: 11 amino acids. V lost 4 bases and J lost 12, with 12 bases in between. Germline values: CDR1 SGHTA, CDR2 FQGNSA. The CDR3 coding sequence is TGTGCCAGCAGCTCGGGGCGATTGGAGTACTTC. Residues: CASSSGRLEYF.

This clonotype was found many times. J is TRBJ2-7 and V is TRBV6-1; perhaps TRBD1 as D (8 bases). The V end lost 4 bases, the J end lost 3 bases, and 16 bases lay between the germline ends. Germline CDR1 is MNHNS and CDR2 is SASEGT. The length of the CDR3 is 15 residues. DNA for the CDR3: TGTGCCAGCAGTGTACAGGGGGGGACGGTCTACGAGCAGTACTTC. Protein product: CASSVQGGTVYEQYF.

Many counts were recorded for this clonotype. The V call is TRBV19, the J call TRBJ1-6; 8 bases are shared with TRBD1. V was clipped by 7 bases and J by 4 bases; unmatched bases: 6. The germline V gene has CDR1 LNHDA and CDR2 SQIVND (reference sequence). This CDR3 is 15 amino acids long. The CDR3, as DNA: TGTGCCAGTACCCCGACAGGGGAATATAATTCACCCCTCCACTTT. Its protein is CASTPTGEYNSPLHF.

This clonotype was counted many times. The chain recombines TRBV18 with TRBJ1-2; 7 positions agree with TRBD1. J lost 8 bases, V lost 2 bases, and 8 bases had no gene match. CDR1 is KGHSH and CDR2 is LQKENI in the germline V gene. CDR3 length equals 14 residues. The CDR3 spells CASSPSGGLGGYTF. DNA of the CDR3: TGTGCCAGCTCACCATCAGGGGGATTGGGAGGCTACACCTTC.

This clonotype was seen at least ten times. This chain uses TRBV29-1 with TRBJ1-1; no firm D call. Trimming took 4 bases from V and 1 from J, leaving 13 bases between them. Germline V gene lookup returns CDR1 SQVTM and CDR2 ANQGSEA. The CDR3 totals 14 residues. This CDR3 reads CSVAFPGRNTEAFF. In DNA, the CDR3 is TGCAGCGTTGCGTTTCCAGGCCGGAACACTGAAGCTTTCTTT.

Many counts were recorded for this clonotype. This chain uses TRBV5-1 with TRBJ1-1, with TRBD1 identical over 7 bases. The length of the CDR3 is 15 residues. Germline V gives CDR1 SGHRS, CDR2 YFSETQ. The junction had 12 bases not matched to a gene; V was cut back by 4 bases and J by 6 bases. CDR3 region: CASSAGSGGSAEAFF. The CDR3 bases are TGCGCCAGCAGCGCAGGATCAGGGGGGAGTGCTGAAGCTTTCTTT.

This clonotype was detected many times. The chain is built from TRBV6-5 and TRBJ1-6; TRBD1 agrees at 8 bases. V trimming: 4 bases; J trimming: 10 bases; junction bases outside the gene matches: 6. The CDR3 runs 14 residues. Germline lookup yields CDR1 MNHEY and CDR2 SVGAGI. CDR3 region: CASSSDRGNSPLHF. CDR3 sequence (DNA): TGTGCCAGCAGTTCAGACAGGGGTAACTCACCCCTCCACTTT.